This T cell receptor beta chain was captured in a study of type 1 regulatory T cells. Whole-study context: This in vitro CD4 product, T-allo10, is enriched for Tr1 cells and alloantigen-specific.

A note on this clonotype: Its antigen is not identified.

The CDR3 extends over 13 amino acids. Germline V gene lookup returns CDR1 LGHDT and CDR2 YNNKEL (reference sequence). The V end was cut by 1 base, the J end by 9 bases, with 10 bases between. TCRdb re-called the reads through MiXCR, storing one row per CDR3 protein. The table shows approximately 25,000 distinct CDR3 sequences, with over 40% occurring only once. The source is a human donor in good health. The rearrangement uses TRBV3-1 and TRBJ1-5; D gene uncertain. Sequenced sample: cultured T cells, either the whole culture or a sorted T cell fraction (not recorded which). This CDR3 reads CASSQGAPAPQHF. The CDR3 coding sequence is TGTGCCAGCAGCCAAGGGGCCCCGGCGCCCCAGCATTTT.